This T cell receptor beta chain comes out of a study of cytomegalovirus exposure and HLA in healthy donors. Overall study context: Unique TCRs from HLA-typed donors, around 79 million of them, were held in an early data release. Whole-study findings and limits: The authors later found most CMV-associated TCR beta chains appeared HLA-restricted.

A multiplex PCR was run with 60 Vbeta primers and 13 Jbeta primers. Clones were sequenced by immunoSEQ multiplex PCR, and TCRdb holds only the in-frame ones, with some missing. This sample has around 210,000 clones; 85% occur once, and the top ten carry 0.2% to 0.25%. Turning to this clone: Its specificity is not known.

Per germline, CDR1 ENHRY and CDR2 SYGVKD. V dropped 7 bases and J dropped 5; count of bases not matched to a gene: 6. The CDR3 is 14 amino acids. The sample comprised PBMCs. The source of this sequence is a girl aged 2 to 9 in good health and CMV-seronegative. This rearrangement joins TRBV10-3 to TRBJ2-1, with 9 bases lining up with TRBD2. The CDR3 DNA reads as TGTGCCATCACCGACCGACTAGCGGACAATGAGCAGTTCTTC. This codes for CAITDRLADNEQFF.